Below, 19 T cell receptor beta chains from the same sample are listed, as sequenced in a study of Graves' ophthalmopathy and Graves' hyperthyroidism. Amplified material comprised TCR beta CDR3 regions derived from RNA transcripts. An opening RT-PCR round employed HTBI primers and preceded a second-round multiplex PCR. TCRdb re-called the multiplex PCR reads through MiXCR, storing one row per CDR3 protein. Counted here are roughly 60,000 distinct CDR3 sequences, approximately 45% occurring once; the ten biggest clones make up around 4.5%. Sequencing input: peripheral blood. These receptors originate from an adult woman with Graves' ophthalmopathy.

This clonotype was observed many times. V usage is TRBV19 and J usage is TRBJ2-3; D is possibly TRBD1 or TRBD2 (5 bases each). Trimming left V 4 bases short and J 0 bases short, with 14 bases between. Germline CDR1 is LNHDA and CDR2 is SQIVND (reference sequence). The CDR3 extends over 16 amino acids. The CDR3 is CASSRGSGSSTDTQYF. The CDR3, as DNA: TGTGCCAGTAGTAGGGGGTCAGGGTCAAGCACAGATACGCAGTATTTT.

This clonotype appeared many times. The chain links TRBV12-3 or TRBV12-4 to TRBJ1-4; perhaps TRBD1 as D (6 bases). This CDR3 is built from 14 residues. The germline V and J ends were trimmed by 6 bases and 3 bases, with 11 bases remaining between them. DNA for the CDR3: TGTGCCAGCAGCCTAAGGACAGCTAATGAAAAACTGTTTTTT. It encodes CASSLRTANEKLFF.

This clonotype was counted many times. V is TRBV20-1 and J is TRBJ2-2; 8 bases align to TRBD2. The CDR3 has 14 amino acids. CDR1 and CDR2 (germline): DFQATT, SNEGSKA (reference sequence). J lost 3 bases, V lost 6 bases, and 6 bases had no gene match. The CDR3 sequence: CSARIAGHTGELFF. The CDR3 DNA reads as TGCAGTGCAAGAATAGCGGGGCACACCGGGGAGCTGTTTTTT.

This clonotype was seen at least ten times. The chain couples TRBV28 to TRBJ2-2; D gene ambiguous. Per the germline V gene, CDR1 is MDHEN and CDR2 is SYDVKM. V was trimmed by 3 bases and J by 7 bases, leaving 6 bases between them. The CDR3 covers 12 residues. The CDR3 protein is CASSFSIGELFF. The CDR3 DNA is TGTGCCAGCAGTTTTTCAATCGGGGAGCTGTTTTTT. Full variable domain (outside the CDR3, taken from reference TRBV28 and TRBJ2-2): DVKVTQSSRYLVKRTGEKVFLECVQDMDHENMFWYRQDPGLGLRLIYFSYDVKMKEKGDIPEGYSVSREKKERFSLILESASTNQTSMYLCASSFSIGELFFGEGSRLTVL.

This clonotype was detected many times. V usage is TRBV27 and J usage is TRBJ1-5; D gene unclear. The germline V and J ends were trimmed by 2 bases and 0 bases, with 8 bases remaining between them. Germline CDR1 reads MNHEY; CDR2 reads SMNVEV (reference sequence). CDR3 length: 15 residues. DNA for the CDR3: TGTGCCAGCAGTTTACAGACCTATAGCAATCAGCCCCAGCATTTT. This encodes CASSLQTYSNQPQHF.

The rearrangement links TRBV7-9 to TRBJ2-1; 12 nucleotides match TRBD2. This CDR3 is 18 amino acids long. With V trimmed by 7 bases and J by 0 bases, 10 bases remained unmatched. The germline CDR1 and CDR2 sequences are SEHNR and FQNEAQ (reference sequence). Here the CDR3 DNA reads TGTGCCAGCATCGGACTAGCGGGATGGAGAAGCTCCTACAATGAGCAGTTCTTC. It specifies CASIGLAGWRSSYNEQFF.

In its sample, this clonotype was seen once. The CDR3 ends on some other residue instead of the conserved phenylalanine or tryptophan, so this is likely a read error. This chain joins TRBV7-9 and TRBJ2-1; 11 nucleotides match TRBD2. Germline V gene sequence: CDR1 SEHNR, CDR2 FQNEAQ (reference sequence). V trimming: 5 bases; J trimming: 4 bases; junction bases outside the gene matches: 4. The CDR3 is 15 residues long. The CDR3 region has the DNA TGTGCCAGCAGCGTTACTAGCGGGGGTTACAATGAGCAGTTCCTC. As protein: CASSVTSGGYNEQFL.

Here the CDR3 DNA reads TGTGCCAGCAGCCTGACCGTAGATGGCTATGGCTACACCTTC. This sequence encodes CASSLTVDGYGYTF. V is TRBV7-9 and J is TRBJ1-2, with D unclear. The CDR3 is made up of 14 amino acids. V lost 5 bases and J 4 bases, leaving 14 bases between the germline ends. Germline V gene data show CDR1 as SEHNR and CDR2 as FQNEAQ (reference sequence).

This chain uses TRBV10-1 with TRBJ2-7, with D uncertain. The V and J ends lost 3 bases and 0 bases respectively, with 6 bases between them. Germline CDR1 and CDR2: WNHNN and SYGVQD (reference sequence). The CDR3 has 13 amino acids. CDR3 bases: TGCGCCAGCAGTGATGCTAGCTCCTACGAGCAGTACTTC. Translating gives CASSDASSYEQYF.

This clonotype was seen many times. The chain carries TRBV12-3 or TRBV12-4 and TRBJ1-5; 7 positions agree with TRBD1. V lost 6 bases to trimming and J lost 0 bases; unmatched junction nucleotides: 11. This CDR3 has 17 amino acids. CDR3 region: CASRRNRGENSNQPQHF. CDR3 nucleotide sequence: TGTGCCAGCAGGCGTAACAGGGGAGAAAATAGCAATCAGCCCCAGCATTTT.

This clonotype has a count of ten or more. The V and J genes are TRBV11-1 and TRBJ2-7, with a possible D match to TRBD1 (6 bases). Between the trimmed V and J ends, which lost 7 bases and 2 bases, there was a span of 18 bases. The CDR3 is 15 amino acids. CDR1 and CDR2 from the germline V gene are SGHAT and FQDESV (reference sequence). The CDR3 reads CASTPETGTTYEQYF. DNA of the CDR3: TGTGCCAGCACCCCCGAAACAGGGACAACCTACGAGCAGTACTTC.

This rearrangement joins TRBV5-6 to TRBJ2-1; maybe TRBD2 (5 bases). Trimming removed 0 bases from V and 3 bases from J, with 13 bases in between. The CDR3 is 16 amino acids. The germline V gene has CDR1 SGHDT and CDR2 YYEEEE. As DNA, the CDR3 is TGTGCCAGCAGCTTGGGACGGGAAAGGGACTACAATGAGCAGTTCTTC. This translates into CASSLGRERDYNEQFF.

In its sample, this clonotype was seen many times. The rearrangement uses TRBV28 and TRBJ1-3, with unresolved D. The CDR3 is made up of 13 amino acids. V was shortened by 7 bases and J by 3 bases, with 10 bases between the two germline ends. Per germline, CDR1 MDHEN and CDR2 SYDVKM. The CDR3 region has the DNA TGTGCCAGCATATCTCAAGGTGGAAACACCATATATTTT. Protein product: CASISQGGNTIYF.

The V call is TRBV6-2 or TRBV6-3, the J call TRBJ2-1; TRBD2 might be the D (5 bases). CDR1 and CDR2 from the germline V gene are MNHEY and SVGEGT. The CDR3 has 16 amino acids. Trimming left V 2 bases short and J 2 bases short, with 13 bases between. The CDR3 spells CASSYIGVPPYNEQFF. Here the CDR3 DNA reads TGTGCCAGCAGTTACATCGGGGTCCCACCCTACAATGAGCAGTTCTTC.

This clonotype was seen repeatedly, ten times or more. V is TRBV5-1 and J is TRBJ2-1, with 11 bases matching TRBD2. The CDR3 spans 15 residues. V shed 0 bases and J 5 bases; nucleotides not matched to a gene: 1. Germline V gene sequence: CDR1 SGHRS, CDR2 YFSETQ. Written as DNA, the CDR3 is TGCGCCAGCAGCTTGGGACTAGCGGGACACAATGAGCAGTTCTTC. Protein sequence: CASSLGLAGHNEQFF.

This rearrangement joins TRBV25-1 to TRBJ2-3; D gene uncertain. Germline CDR1 is MGHDK and CDR2 is SYGVNS. With 4 bases removed from V and 6 bases from J, the gap between germline ends came to 11 bases. This CDR3 is built from 13 residues. As DNA, the CDR3 is TGTGCCAGCAGTGCTTTTAGCCTCGATACGCAGTATTTT. Its protein product is CASSAFSLDTQYF.

This clonotype appeared a single time. In nucleotides, the CDR3 is TGTGCCAGCAGCCAAATTGGGACAGGGTGGGGCGAGCAGTACTTC. Translated: CASSQIGTGWGEQYF. The V call is TRBV4-2, the J call TRBJ2-7; 9 bases are a match to TRBD1. V dropped 2 bases and J dropped 6; count of bases not matched to a gene: 8. From germline, CDR1 is LGHNA and CDR2 YNFKEQ. The CDR3 consists of 15 residues.

The chain employs TRBV20-1 and TRBJ2-3; TRBD2 might be the D (5 bases). Germline CDR1 and CDR2: DFQATT and SNEGSKA (reference sequence). This CDR3 spans 14 amino acids. V lost 0 bases, J lost 8 bases, and 15 bases lay in between. The CDR3 region has the DNA TGCAGTGCTAGAGATTCGGGAAGGGTTGGTACGCAGTATTTT. Translation: CSARDSGRVGTQYF.

The chain joins TRBV20-1 to TRBJ1-1, with a tentative D call TRBD1 (5 bases). The V end lost 0 bases, the J end lost 8 bases, and 10 bases lay between the germline ends. CDR1 DFQATT and CDR2 SNEGSKA come from the germline V gene (reference sequence). The CDR3 length is 12 residues. The DNA of the CDR3 is TGCAGTGCTAGAGAGGTTCGGACAGAAGCTTTCTTT. The encoded protein is CSAREVRTEAFF.